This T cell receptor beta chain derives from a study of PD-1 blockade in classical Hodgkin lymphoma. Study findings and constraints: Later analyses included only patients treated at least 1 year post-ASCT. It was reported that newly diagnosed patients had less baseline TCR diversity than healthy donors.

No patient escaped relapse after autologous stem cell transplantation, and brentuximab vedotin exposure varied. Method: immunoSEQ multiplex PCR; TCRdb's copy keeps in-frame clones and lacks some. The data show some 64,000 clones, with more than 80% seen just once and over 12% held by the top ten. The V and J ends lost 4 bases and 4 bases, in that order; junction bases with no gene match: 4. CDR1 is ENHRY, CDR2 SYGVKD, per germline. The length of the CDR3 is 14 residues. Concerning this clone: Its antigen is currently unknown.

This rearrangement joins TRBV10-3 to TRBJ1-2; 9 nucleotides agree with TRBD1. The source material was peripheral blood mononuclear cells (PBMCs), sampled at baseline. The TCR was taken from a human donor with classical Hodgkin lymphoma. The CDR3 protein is CAISVGTGTYGYTF. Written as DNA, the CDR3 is TGTGCCATCAGTGTAGGGACAGGGACCTATGGCTACACCTTC.